The present T cell receptor beta chain was sequenced within a study of CD8 T cells in ankylosing spondylitis. Study-wide results and caveats: It appeared that ankylosing spondylitis blood was characterized by a TCR beta motif of eight highly homologous variants. Peripheral blood held disease-linked clones only at relatively low frequency, and these were CD8+. Reactive arthritis synovial fluid and blood previously showed some of these motif variants. From matched ankylosing spondylitis synovial fluid, disease-linked clones were reportedly recovered at significantly enriched levels.

J gave up 4 bases and V 3 bases, and 2 bases lay outside the gene matches. This CDR3 is 14 amino acids long. To note about this clonotype: What it recognizes is unknown.

With molecular barcodes, quantitative 5'-RACE was used to make the TCR beta libraries. TCRdb redid the calling of the 5' RACE reads with MiXCR, one entry per CDR3 protein. This table holds fewer than 750,000 distinct CDR3 sequences, 19% found once. The chain joins TRBV12-3 or TRBV12-4 to TRBJ1-1; 10 nucleotides agree with TRBD1. The sample consisted of blood, either unsorted or a sorted T cell fraction (not recorded which). The TCR comes from a male donor with ankylosing spondylitis. Here the CDR3 reads CASSFGDRGTEAFF. In nucleotides, the CDR3 is TGTGCCAGCAGTTTCGGGGACAGGGGCACTGAAGCTTTCTTT.